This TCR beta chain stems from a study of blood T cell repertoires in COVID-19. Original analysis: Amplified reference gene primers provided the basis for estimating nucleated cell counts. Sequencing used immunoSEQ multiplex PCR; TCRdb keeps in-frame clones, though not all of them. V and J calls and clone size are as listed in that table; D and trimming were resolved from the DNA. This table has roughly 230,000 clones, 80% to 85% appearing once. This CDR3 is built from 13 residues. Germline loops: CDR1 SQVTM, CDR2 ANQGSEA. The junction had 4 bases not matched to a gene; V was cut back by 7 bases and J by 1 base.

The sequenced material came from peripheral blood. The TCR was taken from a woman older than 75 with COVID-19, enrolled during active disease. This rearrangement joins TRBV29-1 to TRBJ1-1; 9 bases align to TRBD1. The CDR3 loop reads CSGRTGENTEAFF. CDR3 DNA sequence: TGCAGCGGCAGGACAGGGGAGAACACTGAAGCTTTCTTT.